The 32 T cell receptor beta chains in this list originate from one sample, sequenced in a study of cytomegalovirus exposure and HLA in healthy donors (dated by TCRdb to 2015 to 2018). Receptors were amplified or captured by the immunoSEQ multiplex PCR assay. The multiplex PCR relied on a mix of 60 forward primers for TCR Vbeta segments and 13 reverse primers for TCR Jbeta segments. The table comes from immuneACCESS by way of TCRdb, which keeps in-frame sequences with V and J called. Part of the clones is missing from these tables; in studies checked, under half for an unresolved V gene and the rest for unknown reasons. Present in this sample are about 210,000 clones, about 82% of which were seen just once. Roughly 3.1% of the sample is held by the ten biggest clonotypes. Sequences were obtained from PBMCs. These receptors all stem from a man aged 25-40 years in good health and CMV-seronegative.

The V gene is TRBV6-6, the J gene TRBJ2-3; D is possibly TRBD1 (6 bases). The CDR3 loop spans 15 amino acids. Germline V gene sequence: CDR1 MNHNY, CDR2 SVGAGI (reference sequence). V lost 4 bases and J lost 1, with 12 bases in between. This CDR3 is CASSFKQGGTDTQYF. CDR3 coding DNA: TGTGCCAGCAGTTTTAAACAGGGTGGCACAGATACGCAGTATTTT.

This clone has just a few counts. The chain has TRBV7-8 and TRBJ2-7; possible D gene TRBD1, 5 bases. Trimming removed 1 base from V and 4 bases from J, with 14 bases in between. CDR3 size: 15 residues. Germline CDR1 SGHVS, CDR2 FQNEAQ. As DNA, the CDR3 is TGTGCCAGCAGCTTAGGTCTAACAGGCCTTTACGAGCAGTACTTC. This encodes CASSLGLTGLYEQYF.

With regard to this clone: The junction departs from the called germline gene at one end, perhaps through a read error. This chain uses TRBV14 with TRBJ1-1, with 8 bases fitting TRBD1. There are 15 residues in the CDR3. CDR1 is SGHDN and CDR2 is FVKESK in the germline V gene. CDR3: CASSLRTGMNTEAFF. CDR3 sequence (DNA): TGTGCCAGTAGCCTCCGGACAGGGATGAACACTGAAGCTTTCTTT.

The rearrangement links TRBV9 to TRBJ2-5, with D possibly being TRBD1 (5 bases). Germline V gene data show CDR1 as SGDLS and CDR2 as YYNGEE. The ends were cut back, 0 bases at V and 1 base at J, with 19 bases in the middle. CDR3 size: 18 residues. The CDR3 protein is CASSVAISLTQGQETQYF. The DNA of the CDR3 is TGTGCCAGCAGCGTAGCTATCTCTTTAACTCAGGGCCAAGAGACCCAGTACTTC. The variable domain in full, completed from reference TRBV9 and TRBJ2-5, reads DSGVTQTPKHLITATGQRVTLRCSPRSGDLSVYWYQQSLDQGLQFLIQYYNGEERAKGNILERFSAQQFPDLHSELNLSSLELGDSALYFCASSVAISLTQGQETQYFGPGTRLLVL.

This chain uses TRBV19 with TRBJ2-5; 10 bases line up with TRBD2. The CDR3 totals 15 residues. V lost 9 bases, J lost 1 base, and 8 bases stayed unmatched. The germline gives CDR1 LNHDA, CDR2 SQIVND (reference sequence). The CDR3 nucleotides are TGTGCCAGCTCGAGACTAGCGGGCATCCAAGAGACCCAGTACTTC. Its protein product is CASSRLAGIQETQYF.

The CDR3 protein is CASSRGQGDYGYTF. CDR3 in DNA: TGTGCCAGCAGCAGAGGACAGGGGGACTATGGCTACACCTTC. The chain combines TRBV7-9 with TRBJ1-2; 10 bases are shared with TRBD1. Looked up from germline, CDR1 is SEHNR and CDR2 is FQNEAQ (reference sequence). CDR3 length: 14 residues. After removal of 5 bases from V and 3 bases from J, the junction contained 3 bases not matched to a gene. Combining the CDR3 with reference TRBV7-9 and TRBJ1-2 gives the whole variable domain DTGVSQNPRHKITKRGQNVTFRCDPISEHNRLYWYRQTLGQGPEFLTYFQNEAQLEKSRLLSDRFSAERPKGSFSTLEIQRTEQGDSAMYLCASSRGQGDYGYTFGSGTRLTVV.

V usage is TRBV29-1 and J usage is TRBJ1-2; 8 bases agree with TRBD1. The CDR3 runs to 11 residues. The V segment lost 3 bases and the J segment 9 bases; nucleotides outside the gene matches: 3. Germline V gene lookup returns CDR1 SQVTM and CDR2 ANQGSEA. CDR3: CSVEDRDSYTF. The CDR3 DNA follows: TGCAGCGTTGAGGACAGGGACAGCTACACCTTC.

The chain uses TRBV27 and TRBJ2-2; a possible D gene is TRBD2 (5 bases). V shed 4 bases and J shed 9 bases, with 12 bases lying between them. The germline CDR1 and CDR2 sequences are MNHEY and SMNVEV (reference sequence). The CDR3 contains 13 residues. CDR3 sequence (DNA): TGTGCCAGCAGTTCTCTCGGGATAAGGGAGCTGTTTTTT. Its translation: CASSSLGIRELFF.

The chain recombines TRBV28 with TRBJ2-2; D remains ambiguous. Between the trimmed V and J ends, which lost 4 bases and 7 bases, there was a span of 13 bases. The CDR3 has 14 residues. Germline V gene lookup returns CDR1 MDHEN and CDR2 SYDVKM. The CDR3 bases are TGTGCCAGCAGTTCGACCGTTCGGGTCGGGGAGCTGTTTTTT. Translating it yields CASSSTVRVGELFF.

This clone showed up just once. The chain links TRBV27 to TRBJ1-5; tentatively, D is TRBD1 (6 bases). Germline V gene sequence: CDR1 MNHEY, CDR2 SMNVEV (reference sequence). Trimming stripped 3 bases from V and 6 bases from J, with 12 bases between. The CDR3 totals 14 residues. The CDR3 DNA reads TGTGCCAGCAGTTTTAGCAGGGGTGGTCAGCCCCAGCATTTT. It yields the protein CASSFSRGGQPQHF.

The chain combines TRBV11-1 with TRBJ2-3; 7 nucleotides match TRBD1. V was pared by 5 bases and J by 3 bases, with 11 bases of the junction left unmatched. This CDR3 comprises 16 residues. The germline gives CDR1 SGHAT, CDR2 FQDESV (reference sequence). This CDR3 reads CASSPLQGFSTDTQYF. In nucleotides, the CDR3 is TGTGCCAGCAGCCCGCTACAGGGGTTTTCGACAGATACGCAGTATTTT.

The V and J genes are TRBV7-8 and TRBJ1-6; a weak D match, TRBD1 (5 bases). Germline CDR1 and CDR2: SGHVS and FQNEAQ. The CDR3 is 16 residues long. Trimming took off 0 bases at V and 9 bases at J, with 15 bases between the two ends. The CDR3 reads CASSLARPPQGSPLHF. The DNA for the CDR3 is TGTGCCAGCAGCTTAGCGAGGCCGCCCCAGGGTTCACCCCTCCACTTT.

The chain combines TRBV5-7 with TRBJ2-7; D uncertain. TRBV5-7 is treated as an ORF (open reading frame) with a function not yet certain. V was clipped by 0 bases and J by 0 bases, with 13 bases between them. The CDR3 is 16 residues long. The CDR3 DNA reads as TGTGCCAGCAGCTTGGATCCCTTCTCGAGCTCCTACGAGCAGTACTTC. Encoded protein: CASSLDPFSSSYEQYF.

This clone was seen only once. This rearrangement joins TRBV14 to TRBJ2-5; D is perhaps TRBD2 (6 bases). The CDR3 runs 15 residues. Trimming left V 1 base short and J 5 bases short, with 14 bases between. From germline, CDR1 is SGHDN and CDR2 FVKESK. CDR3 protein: CASSQVLGGVETQYF. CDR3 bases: TGTGCCAGCAGCCAAGTTTTAGGAGGGGTTGAGACCCAGTACTTC.

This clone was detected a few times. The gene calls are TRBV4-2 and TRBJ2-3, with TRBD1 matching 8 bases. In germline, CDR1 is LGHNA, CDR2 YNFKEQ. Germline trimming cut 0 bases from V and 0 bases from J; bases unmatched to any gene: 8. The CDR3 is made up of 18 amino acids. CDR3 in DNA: TGTGCCAGCAGCCAAGAGGGGACAGGACCCCCGAGCACAGATACGCAGTATTTT. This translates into CASSQEGTGPPSTDTQYF.

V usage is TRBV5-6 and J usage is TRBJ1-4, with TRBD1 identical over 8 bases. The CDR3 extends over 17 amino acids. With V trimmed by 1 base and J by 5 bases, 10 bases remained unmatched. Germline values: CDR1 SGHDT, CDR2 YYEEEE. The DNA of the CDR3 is TGTGCCAGCAGCTTGCTCGGACAGGGCAAGGGGAATGAAAAACTGTTTTTT. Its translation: CASSLLGQGKGNEKLFF.

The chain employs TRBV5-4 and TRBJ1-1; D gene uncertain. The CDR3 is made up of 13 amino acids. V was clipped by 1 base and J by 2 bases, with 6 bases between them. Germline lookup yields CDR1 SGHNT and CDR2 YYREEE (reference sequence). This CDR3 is CASSLWTNTEAFF. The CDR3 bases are TGTGCCAGCAGCTTGTGGACTAACACTGAAGCTTTCTTT. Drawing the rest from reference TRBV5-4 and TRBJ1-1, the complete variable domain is ETGVTQSPTHLIKTRGQQVTLRCSSQSGHNTVSWYQQALGQGPQFIFQYYREEENGRGNFPPRFSGLQFPNYSSELNVNALELDDSALYLCASSLWTNTEAFFGQGTRLTVV.

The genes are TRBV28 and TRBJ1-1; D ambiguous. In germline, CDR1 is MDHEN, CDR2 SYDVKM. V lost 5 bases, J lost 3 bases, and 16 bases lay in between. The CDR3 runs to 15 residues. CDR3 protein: CASSPHSSIHTEAFF. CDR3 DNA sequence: TGTGCCAGCAGTCCCCATTCGAGTATTCACACTGAAGCTTTCTTT.

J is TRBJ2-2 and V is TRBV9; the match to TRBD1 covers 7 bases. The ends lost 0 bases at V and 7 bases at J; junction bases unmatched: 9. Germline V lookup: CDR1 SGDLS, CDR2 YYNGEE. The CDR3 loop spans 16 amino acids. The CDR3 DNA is TGTGCCAGCAGCGTAGTCCGGGACAGCTTATGCGGGGAGCTGTTTTTT. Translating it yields CASSVVRDSLCGELFF.

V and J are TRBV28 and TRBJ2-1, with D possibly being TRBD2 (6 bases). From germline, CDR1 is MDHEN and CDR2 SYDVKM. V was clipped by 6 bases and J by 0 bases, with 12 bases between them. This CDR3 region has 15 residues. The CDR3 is CASRPRTISYNEQFF. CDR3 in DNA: TGTGCCAGCAGACCTCGGACTATCTCCTACAATGAGCAGTTCTTC.

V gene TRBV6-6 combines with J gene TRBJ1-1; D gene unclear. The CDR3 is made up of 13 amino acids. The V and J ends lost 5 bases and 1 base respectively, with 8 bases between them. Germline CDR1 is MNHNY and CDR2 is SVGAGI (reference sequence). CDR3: CASSEVENTEAFF. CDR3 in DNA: TGTGCCAGCAGTGAGGTCGAGAACACTGAAGCTTTCTTT.

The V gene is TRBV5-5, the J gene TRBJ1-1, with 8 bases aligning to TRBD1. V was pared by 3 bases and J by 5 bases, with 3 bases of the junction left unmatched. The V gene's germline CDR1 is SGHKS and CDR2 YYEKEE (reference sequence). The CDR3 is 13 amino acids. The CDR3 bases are TGTGCCAGCAGCTGGACAGGGTATACTGAAGCTTTCTTT. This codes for CASSWTGYTEAFF.

The CDR3: CASRTGDFYTNYGYTF. The CDR3, as DNA: TGTGCCAGCAGAACGGGGGACTTTTACACTAACTATGGCTACACCTTC. The chain couples TRBV5-6 to TRBJ1-2, with D tentatively TRBD1 (5 bases). The CDR3 sequence is 16 residues long. Germline CDR1 SGHDT, CDR2 YYEEEE. V was clipped by 5 bases and J by 0 bases, with 17 bases between them.

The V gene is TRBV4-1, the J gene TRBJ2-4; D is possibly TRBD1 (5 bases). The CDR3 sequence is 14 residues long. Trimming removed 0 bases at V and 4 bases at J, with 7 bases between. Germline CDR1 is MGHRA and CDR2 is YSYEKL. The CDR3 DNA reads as TGCGCCAGCAGCCAAGACAGGGCGAAAAACATTCAGTACTTC. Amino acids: CASSQDRAKNIQYF.

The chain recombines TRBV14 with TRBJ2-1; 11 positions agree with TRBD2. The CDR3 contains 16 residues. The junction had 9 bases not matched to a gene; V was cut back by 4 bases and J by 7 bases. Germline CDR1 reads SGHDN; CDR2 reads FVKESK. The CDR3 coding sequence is TGTGCCAGCAGCCGCGCTAGCGGGGGGCCCTTTAATGAGCAGTTCTTC. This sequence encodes CASSRASGGPFNEQFF. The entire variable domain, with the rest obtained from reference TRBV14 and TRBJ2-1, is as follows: EAGVTQFPSHSVIEKGQTVTLRCDPISGHDNLYWYRRVMGKEIKFLLHFVKESKQDESGMPNNRFLAERTGGTYSTLKVQPAELEDSGVYFCASSRASGGPFNEQFFGPGTRLTVL.

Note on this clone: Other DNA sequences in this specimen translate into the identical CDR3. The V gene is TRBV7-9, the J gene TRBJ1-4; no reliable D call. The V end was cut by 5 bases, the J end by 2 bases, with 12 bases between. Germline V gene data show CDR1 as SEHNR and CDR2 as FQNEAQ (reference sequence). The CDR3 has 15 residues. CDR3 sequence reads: CASSPGGGTNEKLFF. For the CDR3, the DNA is TGTGCCAGCAGCCCAGGTGGAGGGACTAATGAAAAACTGTTTTTT.

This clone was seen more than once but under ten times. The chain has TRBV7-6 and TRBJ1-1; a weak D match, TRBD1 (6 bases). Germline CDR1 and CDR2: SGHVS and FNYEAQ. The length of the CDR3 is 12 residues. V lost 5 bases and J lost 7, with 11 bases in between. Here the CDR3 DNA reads TGTGCCAGCAGCCACTCACAGGGTGAAGCTTTCTTT. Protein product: CASSHSQGEAFF.

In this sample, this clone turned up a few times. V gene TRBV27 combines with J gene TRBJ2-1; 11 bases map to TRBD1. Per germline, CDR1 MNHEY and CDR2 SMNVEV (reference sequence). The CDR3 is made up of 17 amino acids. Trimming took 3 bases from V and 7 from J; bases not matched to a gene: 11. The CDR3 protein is CASSFWRTGGLWNEQFF. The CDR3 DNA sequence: TGTGCCAGCAGTTTCTGGAGGACAGGGGGCCTATGGAATGAGCAGTTCTTC.

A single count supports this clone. Written as DNA, the CDR3 is TGTGCCAGCGCCGGGACAGGGTATGAAAAACTGTTTTTT. Protein product: CASAGTGYEKLFF. The chain employs TRBV6-1 and TRBJ1-4, with 9 nucleotides matching TRBD1. This CDR3 has 13 residues. V dropped 8 bases and J dropped 6; count of bases not matched to a gene: 4. The germline V gene has CDR1 MNHNS and CDR2 SASEGT.

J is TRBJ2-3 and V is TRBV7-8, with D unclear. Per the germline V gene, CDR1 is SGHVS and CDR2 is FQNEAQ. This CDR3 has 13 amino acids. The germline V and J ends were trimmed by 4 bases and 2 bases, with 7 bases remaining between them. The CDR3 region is CASSSRVTDTQYF. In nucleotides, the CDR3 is TGTGCCAGCAGCTCCCGGGTCACAGATACGCAGTATTTT.

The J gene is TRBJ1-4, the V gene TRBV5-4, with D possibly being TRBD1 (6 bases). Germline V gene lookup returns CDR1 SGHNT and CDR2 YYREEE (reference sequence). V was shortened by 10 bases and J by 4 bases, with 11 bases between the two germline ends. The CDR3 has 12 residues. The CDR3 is CASGQINEKLFF. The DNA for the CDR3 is TGTGCCTCCGGACAGATTAATGAAAAACTGTTTTTT.

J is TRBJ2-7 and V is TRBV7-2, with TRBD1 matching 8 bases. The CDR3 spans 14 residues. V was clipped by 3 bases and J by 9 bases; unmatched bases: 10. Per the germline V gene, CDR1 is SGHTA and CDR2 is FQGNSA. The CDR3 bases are TGTGCCAGCAGCTTGGGACAGGTTCCTACGACGCAGTACTTC. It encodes CASSLGQVPTTQYF.